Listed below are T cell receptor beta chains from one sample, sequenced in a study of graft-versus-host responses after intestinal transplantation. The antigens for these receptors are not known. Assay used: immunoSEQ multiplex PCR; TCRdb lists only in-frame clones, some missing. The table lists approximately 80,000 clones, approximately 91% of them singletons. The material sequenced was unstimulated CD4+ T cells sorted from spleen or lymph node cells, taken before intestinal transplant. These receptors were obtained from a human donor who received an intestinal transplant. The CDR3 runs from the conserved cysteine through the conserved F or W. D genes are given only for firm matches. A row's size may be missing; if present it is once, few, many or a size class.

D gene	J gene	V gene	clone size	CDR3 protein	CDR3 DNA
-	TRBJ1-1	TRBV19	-	CASSIPGTEAFF	TGTGCCAGTAGTATTCCAGGCACTGAAGCTTTCTTT
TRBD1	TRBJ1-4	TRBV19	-	CASSIDRGVGEKLFF	TGTGCCAGTAGTATAGACAGGGGGGTCGGTGAAAAACTGTTTTTT
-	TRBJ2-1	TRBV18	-	CASSPPGREQFF	TGTGCCAGCTCACCACCGGGCCGGGAGCAGTTCTTC
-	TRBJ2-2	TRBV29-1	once	CSVEVATGELFF	TGCAGCGTTGAAGTAGCCACCGGGGAGCTGTTTTTT
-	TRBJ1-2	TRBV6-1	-	CASSPDTNYGYTF	TGTGCCAGCAGTCCGGACACGAACTATGGCTACACCTTC
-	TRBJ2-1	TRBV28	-	CASSLVEAVNEQFF	TGTGCCAGCAGTTTGGTGGAGGCTGTCAATGAGCAGTTCTTC
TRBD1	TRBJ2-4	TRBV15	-	CATSRDRTGGNIQYF	TGTGCCACCAGCAGAGATCGGACAGGGGGAAACATTCAGTACTTC
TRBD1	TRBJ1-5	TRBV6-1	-	CASSGLVPGQGSVGQPQHF	TGTGCCAGCAGTGGACTCGTCCCGGGACAGGGTTCGGTAGGTCAGCCCCAGCATTTT
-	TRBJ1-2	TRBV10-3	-	CAISGRDGGYTF	TGTGCCATCAGTGGCAGGGATGGGGGCTACACCTTC
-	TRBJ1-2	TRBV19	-	CASGEGARQNHGYTF	TGTGCCAGTGGAGAAGGGGCCCGTCAAAATCATGGCTACACCTTC
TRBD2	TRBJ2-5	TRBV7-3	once	CASSSNGGGTQYF	TGTGCCAGCAGTTCCAATGGCGGGGGGACCCAGTACTTC
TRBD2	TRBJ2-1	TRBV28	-	CASSSGLVSYNEQFF	TGTGCCAGCAGTTCGGGACTAGTGTCCTACAATGAGCAGTTCTTC
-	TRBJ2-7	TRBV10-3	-	CAISETPGLDSLHEQYF	TGTGCCATCAGTGAAACCCCGGGACTTGATTCCCTTCACGAGCAGTACTTC
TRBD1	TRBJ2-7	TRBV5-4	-	CASSTDREYEQYF	TGTGCCAGCAGCACGGACAGGGAATACGAGCAGTACTTC
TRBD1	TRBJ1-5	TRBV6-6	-	CASSDWTGGNQPQHF	TGTGCCAGCAGTGACTGGACAGGGGGCAATCAGCCCCAGCATTTT
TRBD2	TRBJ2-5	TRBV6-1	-	CASSDGGNGAQYF	TGTGCCAGCAGTGACGGGGGGAATGGGGCCCAGTACTTC
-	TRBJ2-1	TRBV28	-	CASRVRQGNLNEQFF	TGTGCCAGCAGAGTGCGGCAGGGGAATTTGAATGAGCAGTTCTTC
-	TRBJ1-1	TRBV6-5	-	CASSYSRKGRGTEAFF	TGTGCCAGCAGTTACTCGAGGAAGGGTAGGGGAACTGAAGCTTTCTTT
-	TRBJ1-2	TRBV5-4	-	CASSLDVVEAGYTF	TGTGCCAGCAGCTTGGATGTTGTGGAGGCGGGCTACACCTTC
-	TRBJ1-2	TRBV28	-	CASRPGTLYGYTF	TGTGCCAGCAGACCTGGGACACTCTATGGCTACACCTTC
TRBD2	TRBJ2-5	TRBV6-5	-	CASSYSLAEKETQYF	TGTGCCAGCAGTTACTCCCTAGCGGAGAAAGAGACCCAGTACTTC